A single sample is the source of the 9 T cell receptor beta chains below, sequenced in a study of human T cells and chemical hapten exposure. TCRdb reanalysed the RACE reads using MiXCR and keeps one entry per CDR3 protein. Of just under 350,000 distinct CDR3 sequences in the sample, around 7% were seen once. The time point denotes: patch test 1, 2 weeks after DPC sensitization. As to treatment: therapeutic diphenylcyclopropenone sensitization with weekly scalp DPC. Sequences were derived from whole blood, sampled in connection with sensitization to the hapten diphenylcyclopropenone (DPC). Every receptor here comes from a young woman with alopecia areata. Some clones in this sample may be carry-over from other donors' samples.

This clonotype was seen more than once but under ten times. The genes are TRBV12-3 or TRBV12-4 and TRBJ2-5; perhaps D is TRBD1 or TRBD2 (5 bases each). This CDR3 comprises 14 residues. The V and J ends lost 5 bases and 2 bases respectively, with 12 bases between them. CDR3 DNA sequence: TGTGCCAGCAGTCGGGACCAGCAACAAGAGACCCAGTACTTC. It is translated as CASSRDQQQETQYF.

Only a few counts were recorded for this clonotype. The rearrangement uses TRBV5-1 and TRBJ1-5; possibly TRBD1 for D (5 bases). The CDR3 runs to 14 residues. Germline V gene sequence: CDR1 SGHRS, CDR2 YFSETQ. V was pared by 3 bases and J by 0 bases, with 7 bases between. This CDR3 is CASSWDPSNQPQHF. In DNA, the CDR3 is TGCGCCAGCAGCTGGGACCCTAGCAATCAGCCCCAGCATTTT.

The rearrangement uses TRBV4-2 and TRBJ2-3, with D tentatively TRBD2 (6 bases). The ends were cut back, 0 bases at V and 7 bases at J, with 8 bases in the middle. The germline V gene encodes CDR1 LGHNA and CDR2 YNFKEQ. This CDR3 is 13 amino acids long. The CDR3 sequence: CASSQDSGNTQYF. The CDR3 bases are TGTGCCAGCAGCCAAGATAGCGGAAATACGCAGTATTTT.

This clonotype appeared many times. This rearrangement joins TRBV6-6 to TRBJ1-3, with D unresolved. With 7 bases removed from V and 0 bases from J, the gap between germline ends came to 13 bases. Germline lookup yields CDR1 MNHNY and CDR2 SVGAGI (reference sequence). The length of the CDR3 is 15 residues. The CDR3 DNA reads as TGTGCCAGCATAGGTAGTGTCTCCTCTGGAAACACCATATATTTT. This gives the protein CASIGSVSSGNTIYF.

There are a few counts of this clonotype. V and J are TRBV12-3 or TRBV12-4 and TRBJ1-2; the D is unclear. Trimming removed 3 bases from V and 5 bases from J, with 13 bases in between. The CDR3 consists of 14 residues. The CDR3 sequence is CASSFSGERYGYTF. As DNA, the CDR3 is TGTGCCAGCAGTTTCTCTGGAGAGAGATATGGCTACACCTTC.

The chain links TRBV3-1 to TRBJ1-2; D not certain. The germline gives CDR1 LGHDT, CDR2 YNNKEL (reference sequence). This CDR3 is built from 12 residues. Between the trimmed V and J ends, which lost 3 bases and 8 bases, there was a span of 10 bases. This CDR3 reads CASSHPGFGYTF. The CDR3 DNA is TGTGCCAGCAGCCATCCAGGCTTCGGCTACACCTTC.

The chain uses TRBV28 and TRBJ2-3; 7 bases map to TRBD1. CDR3 length: 16 residues. V shed 3 bases, J shed 2 bases, and the junction held 8 bases outside the gene matches. Germline-derived CDR1 and CDR2 are MDHEN and SYDVKM. CDR3 in DNA: TGTGCCAGCAGTTTGGCAAAGGGACAGCACACAGATACGCAGTATTTT. This codes for CASSLAKGQHTDTQYF.

This clonotype was counted at least ten times. CDR3 residues: CASSPTKLGLNEQFF. In DNA, the CDR3 is TGTGCCAGCTCACCAACTAAACTAGGACTTAATGAGCAGTTCTTC. V and J are TRBV18 and TRBJ2-1, with D tentatively TRBD2 (5 bases). Germline V lookup: CDR1 KGHSH, CDR2 LQKENI. The CDR3 loop spans 15 amino acids. The V end lost 2 bases, the J end lost 7 bases, and 15 bases lay between the germline ends.

This clonotype was counted between two and nine times. The CDR3 is CSARPDRENQPQHF. The DNA of the CDR3 is TGCAGTGCTAGGCCCGACAGGGAAAATCAGCCCCAGCATTTT. The rearrangement joins TRBV20-1 to TRBJ1-5; TRBD1 matches 7 bases. The trim removed 3 bases at V and 4 bases at J, leaving 6 bases unmatched. The CDR3 has 14 residues. Germline CDR1 reads DFQATT; CDR2 reads SNEGSKA (reference sequence).